The clone carrying this TCR beta chain has a single count. Its specificity is not known. This entry comes from a study of cytomegalovirus exposure and HLA in healthy donors. Broader study findings: Analysis performed later showed TCR beta chains linked to HLA being more clonally expanded than equally common others. In an earlier analysis, productive rearrangement rates for most beta V segments clustered near 87% or 30%. Some V segments could not be told apart, so they were left out, TRBV6-2 and TRBV6-3 among them.

The germline V gene encodes CDR1 SGHRS and CDR2 YFSETQ. This CDR3 has 14 residues. The V segment lost 3 bases and the J segment 4 bases; nucleotides outside the gene matches: 6. A multiplex PCR was run with 60 Vbeta primers and 13 Jbeta primers. Repertoires were generated with immunoSEQ multiplex PCR, while TCRdb's copy carries only in-frame clones and drops some. The data show roughly 140,000 clones, roughly 80% seen once. The chain employs TRBV5-1 and TRBJ2-7, with 8 nucleotides matching TRBD2. Sequenced sample: PBMCs. The receptor's source is a man between 18 and 29 years old in good health and CMV-seronegative. The CDR3 loop reads CASSWGTRKYEQYF. The CDR3 bases are TGCGCCAGCAGCTGGGGGACTAGAAAGTACGAGCAGTACTTC.